What follows are 8 T cell receptor beta chains derived from one specimen sequenced in a study of cytomegalovirus exposure and HLA in healthy donors (TCRdb year 2017). Library generation was performed with the immunoSEQ multiplex PCR assay. A mixture of 60 forward primers for TCR Vbeta segments and 13 reverse primers for TCR Jbeta segments was used in the multiplex PCR. The immuneACCESS repertoire file appears here via TCRdb, limited to in-frame rearrangements. These files lack a portion of the clones; in checked studies, under half of the deficit traces to unresolved V genes, and the cause of the others is not known. The sample's clone listing holds roughly 100,000 clones. 3% to 3.5% of the sample is in the top ten clones. The sample was PBMCs. Every receptor here comes from a man aged 40-50 years in good health and CMV-seronegative.

The rearrangement joins TRBV19 to TRBJ1-5, with D possibly TRBD1 on 5 matching bases. This CDR3 has 14 amino acids. Germline loops: CDR1 LNHDA, CDR2 SQIVND (reference sequence). Deletions cut 7 bases from V and 5 bases from J, with 15 bases between. The CDR3 region has the DNA TGTGCCAGTAATGAGGCAGGGTTAGATCAGCCCCAGCATTTT. This encodes CASNEAGLDQPQHF.

The V call is TRBV28, the J call TRBJ1-1; tentatively, D is TRBD1 (5 bases). Trimming shortened V by 6 bases and J by 5 bases, and 13 bases separated the two germline ends. The CDR3 extends over 13 amino acids. Germline assignment: CDR1 MDHEN and CDR2 SYDVKM. The CDR3, as DNA: TGTGCCAGCAGAGTCCAGGGAAAAACTGAAGCTTTCTTT. As protein: CASRVQGKTEAFF.

V gene TRBV5-1 combines with J gene TRBJ2-3; TRBD1 matches 10 bases. The CDR3 loop spans 18 amino acids. V lost 3 bases, J lost 4 bases, and 14 bases stayed unmatched. The germline CDR1 and CDR2 sequences are SGHRS and YFSETQ. For the CDR3, the DNA is TGCGCCAGCAGCTCAACTCCTCCGGGACAGGGGAGTTCAGATACGCAGTATTTT. Translated, it gives CASSSTPPGQGSSDTQYF. Using reference TRBV5-1 and TRBJ2-3 for the parts outside the CDR3, the full variable domain is KAGVTQTPRYLIKTRGQQVTLSCSPISGHRSVSWYQQTPGQGLQFLFEYFSETQRNKGNFPGRFSGRQFSNSRSEMNVSTLELGDSALYLCASSSTPPGQGSSDTQYFGPGTRLTVL.

The chain employs TRBV6-5 and TRBJ1-5; D uncertain. The CDR3 has 15 amino acids. Trimming removed 5 bases from V and 0 bases from J, with 11 bases in between. Germline V gene lookup returns CDR1 MNHEY and CDR2 SVGAGI. DNA for the CDR3: TGTGCCAGCAGTCGGACGGGAAGTAGCAATCAGCCCCAGCATTTT. It codes for CASSRTGSSNQPQHF.

The V call is TRBV5-4, the J call TRBJ1-2, with 10 bases matching TRBD1. Germline CDR1 and CDR2: SGHNT and YYREEE (reference sequence). The CDR3 totals 14 residues. Unmatched junction bases numbered 5, after V lost 3 bases and J lost 6 bases. The CDR3 reads CASSWDRGGNGYTF. In nucleotides, the CDR3 is TGTGCCAGCAGCTGGGACAGGGGCGGGAATGGCTACACCTTC.

The V gene is TRBV6-1, the J gene TRBJ1-2, with TRBD1 identical over 7 bases. The CDR3 runs 16 residues. The trim removed 2 bases at V and 3 bases at J, leaving 9 bases unmatched. Germline-derived CDR1 and CDR2 are MNHNS and SASEGT. The CDR3 sequence: CASSESPDRDYYGYTF. In DNA, the CDR3 is TGTGCCAGCAGTGAAAGCCCAGACAGGGACTACTATGGCTACACCTTC.

This chain links TRBV27 with TRBJ2-5; D is uncertain. V lost 3 bases and J 5 bases, leaving 4 bases between the germline ends. Germline CDR1 and CDR2: MNHEY and SMNVEV (reference sequence). CDR3 length: 11 amino acids. The CDR3 loop is CASSFRETQYF. The CDR3 coding sequence is TGTGCCAGCAGTTTTCGGGAGACCCAGTACTTC.

This chain links TRBV5-1 with TRBJ1-2; possible D gene TRBD1, 5 bases. Germline V CDR1 and CDR2: SGHRS, YFSETQ. The CDR3 runs 15 residues. V was cut by 0 bases and J by 3 bases, with 12 bases left in between. In DNA form, the CDR3 reads TGCGCCAGCAGCTTGGCTCGGTTAGGGGACTATGGCTACACCTTC. It specifies CASSLARLGDYGYTF. Full variable domain (outside the CDR3, taken from reference TRBV5-1 and TRBJ1-2): KAGVTQTPRYLIKTRGQQVTLSCSPISGHRSVSWYQQTPGQGLQFLFEYFSETQRNKGNFPGRFSGRQFSNSRSEMNVSTLELGDSALYLCASSLARLGDYGYTFGSGTRLTVV.